Sequencing of this T cell receptor (beta chain) was carried out in a study of T cell responses to AZD1222 COVID-19 vaccine. The germline CDR1 and CDR2 sequences are SGHAT and FQNNGV. Trimming stripped 1 base from V and 3 bases from J, with 13 bases between. The CDR3 is made up of 15 amino acids. Sequencing used immunoSEQ multiplex PCR; TCRdb keeps in-frame clones, though not all of them. Found here are 190,000 or so clones, roughly 90% of them singletons; the top ten hold approximately 3.4%. This specimen was peripheral blood, taken 28 days after the second AZD1222 dose. The clonotype originates from an adult who received the AZD1222 COVID-19 vaccine. The chain links TRBV11-2 to TRBJ2-7; D is possibly TRBD1 (5 bases). The CDR3 DNA reads TGTGCCAGCAGCTTAGCCGTGGGGCGATACTACGAGCAGTACTTC. It encodes CASSLAVGRYYEQYF.